These 27 T cell receptor beta chains share one sample of origin, sequenced in a study of naive and memory T cell subsets. Ligated cDNA underwent four rounds of PCR with nested alpha and beta constant region primers and SP2. TCRdb processed the UMI-ligation and nested PCR reads anew with MiXCR; each CDR3 protein has one entry. The repertoire holds some 40,000 distinct CDR3 sequences, 9.5% to 12% seen once, with about 4% in the top ten. The treatment: skin biopsy from PPD injection site in Mantoux-positive individual. The library had UMIs added by 3' ligation of an oligonucleotide to TCR cDNA. The sample consisted of skin, taken from a tuberculin skin test site. These receptors originate from an adult in good health.

A single count supports this clonotype. This chain connects TRBV9 to TRBJ2-7, with a weak D call TRBD1 (5 bases). The germline CDR1 and CDR2 sequences are SGDLS and YYNGEE. This CDR3 comprises 14 residues. The ends were cut back, 5 bases at V and 0 bases at J, with 12 bases in the middle. CDR3 sequence: CASRVKGASYEQYF. The DNA of the CDR3 is TGTGCCAGCAGAGTAAAAGGGGCCTCCTACGAGCAGTACTTC.

The chain is built from TRBV28 and TRBJ2-1, with TRBD2 matching 10 bases. The CDR3 runs to 11 residues. CDR1 MDHEN and CDR2 SYDVKM come from the germline V gene. CDR3 protein: CAVAGGNEQFF. The DNA of the CDR3 is TGTGCAGTAGCGGGAGGAAATGAGCAGTTCTTC.

J is TRBJ1-2 and V is TRBV20-1; D remains ambiguous. This CDR3 is 13 amino acids long. The V and J ends lost 5 bases and 2 bases respectively, with 12 bases between them. Germline lookup yields CDR1 DFQATT and CDR2 SNEGSKA (reference sequence). The CDR3 region has the DNA TGCAGTGCTGCGACCCCTGACAACTATGGCTACACCTTC. It codes for CSAATPDNYGYTF.

This clonotype was recorded a few times. The chain couples TRBV7-2 to TRBJ1-4; 9 bases fit TRBD1. CDR1 and CDR2 (germline): SGHTA, FQGNSA. V lost 6 bases, J lost 5 bases, and 7 bases stayed unmatched. The CDR3 sequence is 15 residues long. The CDR3 nucleotides read TGTGCCAGCAGACCCCGGGACAGGGACAATGAAAAACTGTTTTTT. This codes for CASRPRDRDNEKLFF.

V gene TRBV6-1 combines with J gene TRBJ2-4; 7 positions agree with TRBD2. Losses at the gene ends were 3 bases for V and 6 bases for J; bases not matched to a gene: 8. Germline CDR1 MNHNS, CDR2 SASEGT. CDR3 length: 15 residues. This chain's CDR3 is CASSEGGIRGNIQYF. The CDR3 DNA sequence: TGTGCCAGCAGTGAGGGAGGGATCAGAGGAAACATTCAGTACTTC.

This clonotype was seen repeatedly, ten times or more. Germline and junction disagree at one end, which may indicate a read error. The chain joins TRBV7-7 to TRBJ2-1; 7 bases are shared with TRBD1. Germline CDR1 reads SSHAT; CDR2 reads FNYEAQ (reference sequence). This CDR3 is 14 amino acids long. CDR3: CASSLGGQYNEQFF. CDR3 nucleotide sequence: TGTGCTAGCAGCTTAGGGGGACAGTACAATGAGCAGTTCTTC.

This clonotype was seen at least ten times. The chain combines TRBV28 with TRBJ2-2, with 9 bases that match TRBD1. Unmatched junction bases numbered 10, after V lost 5 bases and J lost 6 bases. The CDR3 loop spans 16 amino acids. Germline V gene lookup returns CDR1 MDHEN and CDR2 SYDVKM. The CDR3 DNA reads TGTGCCAGCAGTATCTTAGGGACAGGGTCGGCCGGGGAGCTGTTTTTT. Translated: CASSILGTGSAGELFF.

This clonotype was found a few times. The chain employs TRBV20-1 and TRBJ2-3; TRBD2 might be the D (5 bases). The germline V gene has CDR1 DFQATT and CDR2 SNEGSKA (reference sequence). The CDR3 runs to 15 residues. The V and J ends lost 3 bases and 2 bases respectively, with 15 bases between them. The CDR3 loop is CSASISDSATDTQYF. CDR3 coding DNA: TGCAGTGCTAGCATATCAGATAGCGCCACAGATACGCAGTATTTT.

This clonotype was seen only a few times. The rearrangement links TRBV5-1 to TRBJ1-2, with 8 bases identical to TRBD1. Germline V gene lookup returns CDR1 SGHRS and CDR2 YFSETQ. The CDR3 runs 15 residues. V dropped 4 bases and J dropped 4; count of bases not matched to a gene: 9. CDR3 loop: CASSAAGGSLYGYTF. CDR3 in DNA: TGCGCCAGCAGCGCCGCAGGGGGCTCCCTCTATGGCTACACCTTC.

This clonotype was found many times. The chain couples TRBV20-1 to TRBJ1-1; D possibly corresponds to TRBD1 (6 bases). The V end lost 6 bases, the J end lost 0 bases, and 11 bases lay between the germline ends. Germline assignment: CDR1 DFQATT and CDR2 SNEGSKA (reference sequence). There are 13 residues in the CDR3. This CDR3 reads CSASQGMNTEAFF. DNA for the CDR3: TGCAGTGCCTCTCAGGGGATGAACACTGAAGCTTTCTTT.

This clonotype came up many times. An end of the junction does not agree with germline; a read error may underlie this. The chain uses TRBV7-7 and TRBJ1-1; no definite D call. Germline V gene lookup returns CDR1 SSHAT and CDR2 FNYEAQ (reference sequence). The CDR3 runs 13 residues. This CDR3 reads CASSLGTNTEAFF. The CDR3 DNA follows: TGTGCTAGCAGCTTAGGAACGAACACTGAAGCTTTCTTT.

This clonotype was seen many times. The chain combines TRBV7-2 with TRBJ2-3; tentative D call: TRBD1 (5 bases). The CDR3 has 14 amino acids. Trimming removed 2 bases at V and 10 bases at J, with 16 bases between. Germline V gene data show CDR1 as SGHTA and CDR2 as FQGNSA. The CDR3 DNA is TGTGCCAGCAGCTTATTGGCAGGGCTTGAAGCGCAGTATTTT. It codes for CASSLLAGLEAQYF.

There are many counts of this clonotype. This chain joins TRBV29-1 and TRBJ1-1; 7 bases agree with TRBD1. V shed 4 bases, J shed 10 bases, and the junction held 15 bases outside the gene matches. The CDR3 extends over 14 amino acids. Germline CDR1 and CDR2: SQVTM and ANQGSEA. The CDR3 loop is CSVGRGSYVLPAFF. DNA of the CDR3: TGCAGCGTTGGCAGGGGGTCCTACGTCCTGCCAGCTTTCTTT.

This clonotype was detected a few times. The V call is TRBV29-1, the J call TRBJ2-7; D is possibly TRBD2 (5 bases). CDR3 length: 13 residues. Germline CDR1 is SQVTM and CDR2 is ANQGSEA. Trimming stripped 4 bases from V and 7 bases from J, with 17 bases between. CDR3 protein: CSVVRTPSWEQYF. CDR3 nucleotides: TGCAGCGTTGTTAGGACTCCATCGTGGGAGCAGTACTTC.

Only one count was recorded for this clonotype. V gene TRBV20-1 combines with J gene TRBJ1-5; D possibly corresponds to TRBD1 (5 bases). V lost 0 bases and J 3 bases, leaving 12 bases between the germline ends. Per the germline V gene, CDR1 is DFQATT and CDR2 is SNEGSKA (reference sequence). The CDR3 has 15 residues. CDR3 region: CSARDRQGNNQPQHF. DNA of the CDR3: TGCAGTGCTAGAGATCGGCAGGGAAACAATCAGCCCCAGCATTTT.

There are many counts of this clonotype. The chain carries TRBV5-1 and TRBJ2-7, with a possible D match to TRBD2 (6 bases). The CDR3 covers 14 residues. Between the trimmed V and J ends, which lost 0 bases and 4 bases, there was a span of 11 bases. The germline gives CDR1 SGHRS, CDR2 YFSETQ. Here the CDR3 reads CASSLAGSRYEQYF. Written as DNA, the CDR3 is TGCGCCAGCAGCTTGGCCGGGAGTAGATACGAGCAGTACTTC.

A few counts support this clonotype. The V call is TRBV24-1, the J call TRBJ1-5; 8 nucleotides align to TRBD1. The V gene end was trimmed by 2 bases and the J gene end by 5 bases; junction bases not matched to a gene: 4. The germline V gene has CDR1 KGHDR and CDR2 SFDVKD. The CDR3 is 15 residues long. CDR3 loop: CATSDSGTGYQPQHF. For the CDR3, the DNA is TGTGCCACCAGTGATTCCGGGACAGGCTATCAGCCCCAGCATTTT.

Only a few counts were recorded for this clonotype. This chain links TRBV12-3 or TRBV12-4 with TRBJ1-2; tentatively, D is TRBD1 (5 bases). V lost 4 bases to trimming and J lost 6 bases, with 12 bases between them. This CDR3 spans 13 amino acids. The chain's CDR3 is CASSSGQIDGYTF. The CDR3 DNA sequence: TGTGCCAGCAGTTCGGGGCAGATCGATGGCTACACCTTC.

The chain has TRBV9 and TRBJ2-1; D is perhaps TRBD2 (5 bases). Trimming stripped 0 bases from V and 8 bases from J, with 15 bases between. Germline CDR1 reads SGDLS; CDR2 reads YYNGEE. This CDR3 is built from 15 residues. CDR3 in DNA: TGTGCCAGCAGCGTAGCTCCCGCGTCTAGCCATGAGCAGTTCTTC. Amino acid sequence: CASSVAPASSHEQFF.

This clonotype was seen at least ten times. This sequence joins TRBV14 and TRBJ1-6; D call uncertain. The CDR3 sequence is 15 residues long. From germline, CDR1 is SGHDN and CDR2 FVKESK. The V gene lost 0 bases and the J gene lost 4 bases, with 7 bases spanning the gap. The CDR3 sequence is CASSQDPRYNSPLHF. CDR3 DNA sequence: TGTGCCAGCAGCCAAGACCCACGGTATAATTCACCCCTCCACTTT.

This clonotype was seen only a few times. This chain connects TRBV11-3 to TRBJ2-3; D is uncertain. Germline CDR1 reads SGHNT; CDR2 reads YENEEA. The CDR3 contains 14 residues. Trimming removed 1 base at V and 2 bases at J, with 7 bases between. In DNA, the CDR3 is TGTGCCAGCAGCTTAGGGACGGCCACAGATACGCAGTATTTT. Its translation: CASSLGTATDTQYF.

The chain carries TRBV14 and TRBJ2-6; D not certain. Trimming shortened V by 2 bases and J by 4 bases, and 18 bases separated the two germline ends. The CDR3 is 18 amino acids. The V gene's germline CDR1 is SGHDN and CDR2 FVKESK. The CDR3 loop is CASSQRALSLPGANVLTF. CDR3 nucleotides: TGTGCCAGCAGCCAAAGGGCCCTTTCTCTTCCGGGGGCCAACGTCCTGACTTTC.

This clonotype was observed many times. The chain is built from TRBV29-1 and TRBJ2-7; 8 bases agree with TRBD2. V lost 3 bases, J lost 5 bases, and 6 bases stayed unmatched. The CDR3 is 13 residues long. Germline CDR1 SQVTM, CDR2 ANQGSEA. The CDR3 is CSVERGVPHEQYF. The CDR3 nucleotides are TGCAGCGTTGAGCGGGGGGTCCCCCACGAGCAGTACTTC.

The CDR3 sequence is CASRGGAVTEAFF. The DNA for the CDR3 is TGTGCCAGCAGGGGGGGGGCCGTGACTGAAGCTTTCTTT. V is TRBV28 and J is TRBJ1-1, with D maybe TRBD1 (6 bases). CDR3 length: 13 amino acids. Looked up from germline, CDR1 is MDHEN and CDR2 is SYDVKM. Trimming pared 6 bases from V and 5 bases from J, leaving 13 bases between.

The genes are TRBV7-2 and TRBJ1-5, with no clear D. Between the trimmed V and J ends, which lost 3 bases and 7 bases, there was a span of 7 bases. CDR1 and CDR2 from the germline V gene are SGHTA and FQGNSA. This CDR3 comprises 12 residues. The CDR3 DNA reads TGTGCCAGCAGCTTTTATCAACAGCCCCAGCATTTT. As protein: CASSFYQQPQHF.

This clonotype was recorded many times. The CDR3 DNA is TGTGCCAGCAGTGAAGGGAGTGGGACTAGTCGCAATGAGCAGTTCTTC. Translation gives CASSEGSGTSRNEQFF. The rearrangement links TRBV6-1 to TRBJ2-1; TRBD2 agrees at 8 bases. Trimming cost V 1 base and J 6 bases; bases outside gene matches: 8. The germline gives CDR1 MNHNS, CDR2 SASEGT. The CDR3 is 16 amino acids.

This rearrangement joins TRBV30 to TRBJ2-3; the D is unclear. The germline gives CDR1 GTSNPN, CDR2 SVGIG (reference sequence). The CDR3 totals 13 residues. Trimming stripped 2 bases from V and 6 bases from J, with 12 bases between. The chain's CDR3 is CAWSPRPWDTQYF. The CDR3 DNA sequence: TGTGCCTGGAGTCCCCGTCCCTGGGATACGCAGTATTTT.